These 8 T cell receptor beta chains were sequenced from one sample in a study of shared clonotypes between healthy human individuals. Method: immunoSEQ multiplex PCR; TCRdb's copy keeps in-frame clones and lacks some. In the table there are about 2.4 million clones, about 92% of which are singletons. The sequenced material came from naive CD4+ T cells sorted from blood. Indicated subset: CD45RA+ positively selected. The receptors here all came from a man aged 18 to 30 in good health.

The CDR3 DNA follows: TGTGCCAGTAGTATAGGAGGGAGTACAGGAGCTGGAAACACCATATATTTT. Encoded protein: CASSIGGSTGAGNTIYF. The chain is built from TRBV19 and TRBJ1-3, with D perhaps TRBD1 (5 bases). Germline values: CDR1 LNHDA, CDR2 SQIVND (reference sequence). Trimming removed 1 base from V and 2 bases from J, with 15 bases in between. The CDR3 is 17 amino acids.

The chain employs TRBV7-2 and TRBJ1-1; D gene ambiguous. Germline assignment: CDR1 SGHTA and CDR2 FQGNSA. The CDR3 extends over 15 amino acids. Trimming took 5 bases from V and 3 from J, leaving 16 bases between them. For the CDR3, the DNA is TGTGCCAGCAGCCCCTCGACGGTTGTCTACACTGAAGCTTTCTTT. Amino acids: CASSPSTVVYTEAFF.

The chain employs TRBV27 and TRBJ2-6; TRBD2 is a possible D gene (6 bases). V was cut by 3 bases and J by 1 base, with 19 bases left in between. The CDR3 runs to 19 residues. Per the germline V gene, CDR1 is MNHEY and CDR2 is SMNVEV (reference sequence). In nucleotides, the CDR3 is TGTGCCAGCAGTTTGGGACTCGGGGCTGCATGGTCTGGGGCCAACGTCCTGACTTTC. It specifies CASSLGLGAAWSGANVLTF.

The chain links TRBV7-6 to TRBJ1-4; a weak D match, TRBD1 (5 bases). Germline V lookup: CDR1 SGHVS, CDR2 FNYEAQ. V was pared by 1 base and J by 3 bases, with 9 bases between. The CDR3 extends over 15 amino acids. The CDR3 DNA sequence: TGTGCCAGCAGCTTAGGGGGGGGTCCTAATGAAAAACTGTTTTTT. Its protein is CASSLGGGPNEKLFF.

The gene calls are TRBV5-1 and TRBJ2-7; 12 nucleotides align to TRBD2. J was trimmed by 4 bases and V by 4 bases; bases with no gene match: 3. CDR3 length: 14 residues. CDR1 is SGHRS and CDR2 is YFSETQ in the germline V gene. The CDR3 DNA reads as TGCGCCAGCAGCCGCGGACTAGCGGGATACGAGCAGTACTTC. It encodes CASSRGLAGYEQYF.

V usage is TRBV27 and J usage is TRBJ2-5; D is perhaps TRBD1 (6 bases). The end of the DNA aligns better with TRBJ2-7, so the J call may be wrong. CDR3 size: 20 residues. The germline V gene encodes CDR1 MNHEY and CDR2 SMNVEV (reference sequence). CDR3 coding DNA: TGTGCCAGCAGTTTCTATGGAGAGGGGGAACAGGGACGGCCCTCCTACGAGCAGTACTTC. Its translation: CASSFYGEGEQGRPSYEQYF.

V is TRBV7-9 and J is TRBJ2-1; no reliable D call. The CDR3 has 12 residues. The ends were cut back, 5 bases at V and 6 bases at J, with 8 bases in the middle. Germline CDR1 reads SEHNR; CDR2 reads FQNEAQ (reference sequence). CDR3 DNA: TGTGCCAGCAGCCCTCCCCCCAATGAGCAGTTCTTC. This gives the protein CASSPPPNEQFF.

The chain links TRBV6-5 to TRBJ2-5, with TRBD1 identical over 7 bases. The V gene end was trimmed by 6 bases and the J gene end by 4 bases; junction bases not matched to a gene: 8. Germline assignment: CDR1 MNHEY and CDR2 SVGAGI. The CDR3 loop spans 14 amino acids. This CDR3 reads CASRTGVLGETQYF. The CDR3 DNA follows: TGTGCCAGCAGAACAGGGGTCTTAGGAGAGACCCAGTACTTC.